These 11 T cell receptor beta chains were sequenced from one sample in a study of Graves' ophthalmopathy and Graves' hyperthyroidism. From RNA, the CDR3 regions of TCR beta chains were amplified and sequenced. An initial RT-PCR round employing HTBI primers preceded a second-round multiplex PCR. MiXCR, run by TCRdb on the multiplex PCR reads, gives a single entry per CDR3 protein. The data hold more than 1,000,000 distinct CDR3 sequences, with about 38% observed a single time. The sequenced sample consisted of peripheral blood or thyroid tissue (not recorded which). Source of these receptors: an adult man with Graves' hyperthyroidism.

Regarding this clonotype: A much larger clone is a single base away; this may be a read error. The chain carries TRBV7-2 and TRBJ1-6; the D is unclear. The length of the CDR3 is 17 residues. Germline assignment: CDR1 SGHTA and CDR2 FQGNSA. In nucleotides, the CDR3 is TGCGCCAGCAGCCAGGTAGTCCAGCTTGGGTTGGGAACACCCCCCCACTTT. It translates to CASSQVVQLGLGTPPHF. Filled out from reference TRBV7-2 and TRBJ1-6, the complete variable domain reads GAGVSQSPSNKVTEKGKDVELRCDPISGHTALYWYRQSLGQGLEFLIYFQGNSAPDKSGLPSDRFSAERTGGSVSTLTIQRTQQEDSAVYLCASSQVVQLGLGTPPHFGNGTRLTVT.

This clonotype came up a few times. CDR3 protein: CASSGEPAASYEQYF. CDR3 coding DNA: TGCGCCAGCAGCGGGGAGCCGGCCGCCTCCTACGAGCAGTACTTC. This chain uses TRBV5-1 with TRBJ2-7, with D possibly being TRBD2 (5 bases). Germline V gene lookup returns CDR1 SGHRS and CDR2 YFSETQ. The CDR3 is made up of 15 amino acids. V lost 4 bases to trimming and J lost 0 bases, with 14 bases between them. The variable domain in full, with the rest retrieved from reference TRBV5-1 and TRBJ2-7, is KAGVTQTPRYLIKTRGQQVTLSCSPISGHRSVSWYQQTPGQGLQFLFEYFSETQRNKGNFPGRFSGRQFSNSRSEMNVSTLELGDSALYLCASSGEPAASYEQYFGPGTRLTVT.

The V call is TRBV7-2, the J call TRBJ2-2; D remains ambiguous. Trimming stripped 3 bases from V and 2 bases from J, with 13 bases between. Germline CDR1 and CDR2: SGHTA and FQGNSA. This CDR3 comprises 16 residues. The CDR3 loop is CASSFERLQNTGELFF. For the CDR3, the DNA is TGTGCCAGCAGCTTTGAGAGGCTACAAAACACCGGGGAGCTGTTTTTT.

This clonotype was seen many times. The J gene is TRBJ1-6, the V gene TRBV5-6, with 8 bases aligning to TRBD1. The CDR3 consists of 14 residues. Per germline, CDR1 SGHDT and CDR2 YYEEEE. J was trimmed by 8 bases and V by 5 bases; bases with no gene match: 6. The DNA for the CDR3 is TGTGCCAGCAGGACGGACAGGGAGGATTCACCCCTCCACTTT. Protein sequence: CASRTDREDSPLHF.

This clonotype was detected many times. The chain has TRBV29-1 and TRBJ2-2; 9 nucleotides align to TRBD1. V dropped 6 bases and J dropped 8; count of bases not matched to a gene: 7. CDR1 is SQVTM, CDR2 ANQGSEA, per germline. The CDR3 is 13 amino acids. The CDR3 region has the DNA TGCAGCGTGATACAGGGGGCTGAAGGGGAGCTGTTTTTT. Amino acid sequence: CSVIQGAEGELFF.

This sequence joins TRBV10-3 and TRBJ1-2; no reliable D call. Trimming cost V 10 bases and J 4 bases, with 16 bases left between them. The length of the CDR3 is 13 residues. The germline V gene encodes CDR1 ENHRY and CDR2 SYGVKD. CDR3 sequence reads: CASRKSRTYGYTF. The DNA of the CDR3 is TGTGCCAGCCGTAAAAGCAGAACCTATGGCTACACCTTC.

This clonotype was observed a few times. The CDR3 sequence is CASSLGTVSSYEQYF. The CDR3, as DNA: TGTGCCAGCAGTCTCGGGACAGTGAGCTCCTACGAGCAGTACTTC. The chain carries TRBV7-3 and TRBJ2-7; 7 nucleotides line up with TRBD1. Germline CDR1 reads SGHTA; CDR2 reads FQGTGA. The CDR3 extends over 15 amino acids. V lost 6 bases and J lost 0; bases outside the gene matches: 8.

The chain links TRBV30 to TRBJ1-3, with a possible D match to TRBD1 (5 bases). Trimming pared 5 bases from V and 0 bases from J, leaving 8 bases between. There are 13 residues in the CDR3. Looked up from germline, CDR1 is GTSNPN and CDR2 is SVGIG (reference sequence). CDR3 DNA sequence: TGTGCCTGGCCAGGGAACTCTGGAAACACCATATATTTT. It translates to CAWPGNSGNTIYF.

This clonotype was recorded many times. The V and J genes are TRBV9 and TRBJ1-1; D ambiguous. Trimming cost V 3 bases and J 2 bases, with 8 bases left between them. This CDR3 is built from 13 residues. Per the germline V gene, CDR1 is SGDLS and CDR2 is YYNGEE. CDR3 coding DNA: TGTGCCAGCAGCGATAAGGTCAACACTGAAGCTTTCTTT. Translating gives CASSDKVNTEAFF.

The rearrangement joins TRBV7-2 to TRBJ1-5; tentative D call: TRBD1 (5 bases). The germline CDR1 and CDR2 sequences are SGHTA and FQGNSA. CDR3 length equals 15 residues. With 2 bases removed from V and 5 bases from J, the gap between germline ends came to 13 bases. CDR3 sequence reads: CASSLQGDPHQPQHF. The CDR3 region has the DNA TGTGCCAGCAGCTTACAAGGGGACCCCCATCAGCCCCAGCATTTT.

This clonotype was observed many times. The rearrangement joins TRBV20-1 to TRBJ2-7; 11 bases agree with TRBD2. Germline V gene lookup returns CDR1 DFQATT and CDR2 SNEGSKA (reference sequence). CDR3 size: 14 residues. The V and J ends lost 3 bases and 1 base, in that order; junction bases with no gene match: 2. The DNA for the CDR3 is TGCAGTGCTAGGGGACTAGCGGATTCCTACGAGCAGTACTTC. Residues: CSARGLADSYEQYF.